This record concerns one T cell receptor beta chain sequence. The data are from a study of monozygotic twins with cystic fibrosis. Using immunoSEQ multiplex PCR, the repertoire was profiled, and TCRdb retains in-frame clones only, with some absent. The table shows over 30,000 clones, with under 95% occurring only once. The receptor comes from a boy between 2 and 15 years old with cystic fibrosis. The sample was blood.

This CDR3 is CASSLDATSDEQYF. As DNA, the CDR3 is TGTGCCAGCAGCTTAGACGCGACTAGCGACGAGCAGTACTTC. The V and J genes are TRBV7-3 and TRBJ2-7; 8 nucleotides match TRBD2. CDR3 length equals 14 residues. The J segment lost 5 bases and the V segment lost 2 bases, leaving 5 bases of the junction unmatched. Germline V gives CDR1 SGHTA, CDR2 FQGTGA.